One and the same sample provided the 15 T cell receptor beta chains below, sequenced in a study of Tregs in tolerant kidney transplant recipients. TCRdb's copy holds only in-frame clones and misses some; the assay was immunoSEQ multiplex PCR. The sample shows 50,000 or so clones, around 90% of them seen only once. The nonmyeloablative bone marrow transplants came from related graft donors, with transient mixed chimerism. Sequencing was performed on CD8+ T cells from blood (PBMCs), taken 12 months after the transplant. The receptors originated from a human patient who received a combined kidney and bone marrow transplant. Some T cells may possibly be graft donor cells.

The chain joins TRBV4-1 to TRBJ2-3; TRBD2 matches at 11 bases. CDR1 is MGHRA, CDR2 YSYEKL, per germline. V lost 0 bases to trimming and J lost 4 bases; unmatched junction nucleotides: 3. There are 16 residues in the CDR3. The CDR3 is CASSQELAGEADTQYF. For the CDR3, the DNA is TGCGCCAGCAGCCAAGAACTAGCGGGAGAAGCAGATACGCAGTATTTT.

Turning to this clone: Compared with germline, one end of the junction differs, possibly owing to a read error. The sample has other DNA sequences that encode this CDR3 too. CDR3 sequence reads: CASMTANSPLHF. CDR3 nucleotides: TGTGCCAGTATGACAGCTAATTCCCCCCTCCACTTT. This chain joins TRBV19 and TRBJ1-6, with TRBD1 as a possible D gene (5 bases). Germline V gene lookup returns CDR1 LNHDA and CDR2 SQIVND (reference sequence). The length of the CDR3 is 12 residues.

V is TRBV11-1 and J is TRBJ2-1; D is unresolved. V was cut by 6 bases and J by 8 bases, with 17 bases left in between. The CDR3 runs 14 residues. Germline V lookup: CDR1 SGHAT, CDR2 FQDESV (reference sequence). As DNA, the CDR3 is TGTGCCAGCAGTCTTCCCTCAGCGAAAGATGAGCAGTTCTTC. Translation gives CASSLPSAKDEQFF.

The rearrangement joins TRBV6-1 to TRBJ1-2; a possible D gene is TRBD1 (6 bases). The CDR3 extends over 15 amino acids. Trimming left V 4 bases short and J 4 bases short, with 16 bases between. Per the germline V gene, CDR1 is MNHNS and CDR2 is SASEGT. CDR3 residues: CASSGLTGIRYGYTF. The CDR3 DNA reads as TGTGCCAGCAGTGGATTGACAGGCATCCGCTATGGCTACACCTTC.

The V gene is TRBV28, the J gene TRBJ1-1; no reliable D call. The CDR3 spans 14 residues. Germline-derived CDR1 and CDR2 are MDHEN and SYDVKM. The V end lost 3 bases, the J end lost 4 bases, and 12 bases lay between the germline ends. The DNA for the CDR3 is TGTGCCAGCAGTTTTTCCGGGTACGGCACTGAAGCTTTCTTT. Protein sequence: CASSFSGYGTEAFF.

This rearrangement joins TRBV7-6 to TRBJ2-3; D is possibly TRBD2 (5 bases). The germline V gene has CDR1 SGHVS and CDR2 FNYEAQ. V was pared by 8 bases and J by 5 bases, with 8 bases between. The CDR3 contains 11 residues. The CDR3: CASGLGDTQYF. The CDR3, as DNA: TGTGCCAGCGGACTCGGAGATACGCAGTATTTT.

The rearrangement links TRBV2 to TRBJ2-1; D perhaps matches TRBD2 (6 bases). V gave up 7 bases and J gave up 3 bases, with 19 bases separating them. The CDR3 is made up of 16 amino acids. Germline values: CDR1 SNHLY, CDR2 FYNNEI. The CDR3 spells CASIGLGTQVYNEQFF. The CDR3 DNA is TGTGCCAGCATTGGCCTCGGGACTCAAGTCTACAATGAGCAGTTCTTC.

The chain recombines TRBV13 with TRBJ1-4; 7 positions agree with TRBD1. The CDR3 has 16 residues. Germline V CDR1 and CDR2: PRHDT, FYEKMQ (reference sequence). Trimming at V came to 4 bases and at J to 1 base, leaving 6 bases not matched to a gene. The CDR3 coding sequence is TGTGCCAGCAGCTCTCGACAGGGCGAAACTAATGAAAAACTGTTTTTT. Protein sequence: CASSSRQGETNEKLFF. Looking up the rest from reference TRBV13 and TRBJ1-4 gives the full variable domain: AAGVIQSPRHLIKEKRETATLKCYPIPRHDTVYWYQQGPGQDPQFLISFYEKMQSDKGSIPDRFSAQQFSDYHSELNMSSLELGDSALYFCASSSRQGETNEKLFFGSGTQLSVL.

The chain uses TRBV4-1 and TRBJ1-2, with D tentatively TRBD1 (5 bases). The CDR3 runs to 16 residues. The germline V gene has CDR1 MGHRA and CDR2 YSYEKL. With 1 base removed from V and 4 bases from J, the gap between germline ends came to 16 bases. The CDR3 protein is CASSQGIGGGFYGYTF. The DNA for the CDR3 is TGCGCCAGCAGCCAAGGGATCGGGGGAGGCTTCTATGGCTACACCTTC.

V gene TRBV7-2 combines with J gene TRBJ2-7, with TRBD1 identical over 10 bases. The CDR3 has 15 residues. CDR1 and CDR2 (germline): SGHTA, FQGNSA. J lost 5 bases, V lost 1 base, and 5 bases had no gene match. The CDR3: CASSLGGQGNHEQYF. CDR3 bases: TGTGCCAGCAGCTTAGGGGGACAGGGGAACCACGAGCAGTACTTC.

J is TRBJ1-1 and V is TRBV29-1; 7 bases are shared with TRBD1. Trimming took 7 bases from V and 12 from J; bases not matched to a gene: 11. This CDR3 comprises 11 residues. The germline V gene has CDR1 SQVTM and CDR2 ANQGSEA. CDR3 in DNA: TGCAGCGCGAGACAGGGACGGGAGACTTTCTTT. Protein: CSARQGRETFF. The full variable domain, its missing parts supplied by reference TRBV29-1 and TRBJ1-1, is SAVISQKPSRDICQRGTSLTIQCQVDSQVTMMFWYRQQPGQSLTLIATANQGSEATYESGFVIDKFPISRPNLTFSTLTVSNMSPEDSSIYLCSARQGRETFFGQGTRLTVV.

The chain carries TRBV5-6 and TRBJ2-7; TRBD1 matches at 7 bases. The CDR3 runs to 15 residues. The germline gives CDR1 SGHDT, CDR2 YYEEEE. V trimming: 2 bases; J trimming: 5 bases; junction bases outside the gene matches: 10. The CDR3 sequence is CASSLPREGAHEQYF. Written as DNA, the CDR3 is TGTGCCAGCAGCTTACCTCGAGAGGGGGCCCACGAGCAGTACTTC.

This chain links TRBV6-5 with TRBJ2-7; the D gene is possibly TRBD1 (6 bases). This CDR3 has 14 residues. V was pared by 5 bases and J by 5 bases, with 16 bases between. Germline values: CDR1 MNHEY, CDR2 SVGAGI. This chain's CDR3 is CASSGFGGSDEQYF. CDR3 in DNA: TGTGCCAGCAGTGGTTTTGGGGGCAGTGACGAGCAGTACTTC.

The rearrangement links TRBV5-6 to TRBJ2-7, with 8 bases aligning to TRBD2. Germline CDR1 is SGHDT and CDR2 is YYEEEE. This CDR3 spans 14 amino acids. The V and J ends lost 0 bases and 4 bases, in that order; junction bases with no gene match: 3. The CDR3 DNA reads as TGTGCCAGCAGCTTGGTACTAGCGGATTACGAGCAGTACTTC. It codes for CASSLVLADYEQYF.

The chain carries TRBV4-3 and TRBJ2-1; 7 bases are a match to TRBD2. With 3 bases clipped from V and 4 bases from J, the junction kept 6 bases outside the gene matches. This CDR3 region has 15 residues. Germline CDR1 is LGHNA and CDR2 is YSLEER. The CDR3 spells CASSQGRELYNEQFF. The CDR3 DNA reads as TGCGCCAGCAGCCAGGGGCGGGAGCTTTACAATGAGCAGTTCTTC.